Each of the 6 T cell receptor beta chains below was sequenced from the same sample in a study of blood T cell repertoires in COVID-19. The protocol was immunoSEQ multiplex PCR, while the TCRdb copy is restricted to in-frame clones and leaves out a portion. The sample has about 100,000 clones, roughly nine tenths seen once; the top ten hold around 0.94%. Sequenced material: peripheral blood. The receptors were gathered from a man aged 55-75 years with acute or convalescent COVID-19.

The V call is TRBV6-5, the J call TRBJ1-2; 7 nucleotides align to TRBD1. This CDR3 has 13 amino acids. Trimming removed 4 bases from V and 4 bases from J; junction bases left unmatched: 3. Germline values: CDR1 MNHEY, CDR2 SVGAGI. The CDR3 DNA follows: TGTGCCAGCAGTTTTGGACAGGCCTATGGCTACACCTTC. It specifies CASSFGQAYGYTF.

The chain recombines TRBV19 with TRBJ1-1, with D possibly TRBD1 on 5 matching bases. Trimming stripped 2 bases from V and 5 bases from J, with 9 bases between. The CDR3 sequence is 13 residues long. The germline gives CDR1 LNHDA, CDR2 SQIVND (reference sequence). The CDR3 DNA follows: TGTGCCAGTAGTATAACCGGGGGGACTGAAGCTTTCTTT. It encodes CASSITGGTEAFF.

J is TRBJ1-3 and V is TRBV24-1; D is perhaps TRBD1 (5 bases). The CDR3 spans 14 residues. Trimming left V 4 bases short and J 2 bases short, with 8 bases between. From germline, CDR1 is KGHDR and CDR2 SFDVKD. The CDR3 here is CATSDRTTGNTIYF. CDR3 DNA: TGTGCCACCAGTGACCGGACAACTGGAAACACCATATATTTT.

The rearrangement links TRBV12-3 or TRBV12-4 to TRBJ1-2; 7 bases are a match to TRBD1. The V and J ends lost 10 bases and 8 bases, in that order; junction bases with no gene match: 13. The CDR3 is made up of 13 amino acids. The CDR3 here is CATKDRTFVGYTF. The CDR3 nucleotides are TGTGCCACCAAGGACAGGACCTTCGTAGGCTACACCTTC.

V gene TRBV7-9 combines with J gene TRBJ1-1; D is perhaps TRBD1 (5 bases). Deletions cut 2 bases from V and 3 bases from J, with 13 bases between. The CDR3 is 15 amino acids. Germline V gene sequence: CDR1 SEHNR, CDR2 FQNEAQ (reference sequence). The CDR3 sequence is CASSLRQGEDTEAFF. The CDR3 nucleotides read TGTGCCAGCAGCTTAAGGCAGGGTGAGGACACTGAAGCTTTCTTT.

This chain connects TRBV24-1 to TRBJ1-5; D not resolved. Germline CDR1 reads KGHDR; CDR2 reads SFDVKD. Trimming left V 3 bases short and J 0 bases short, with 14 bases between. The CDR3 is made up of 17 amino acids. The CDR3 spells CATSDPPRLYSNQPQHF. The DNA of the CDR3 is TGTGCCACCAGTGATCCGCCCAGGCTCTATAGCAATCAGCCCCAGCATTTT.